Presented here are 29 T cell receptor beta chains from one specimen sequenced in a study of graft-versus-host responses after intestinal transplantation. No antigen has been identified for these receptors. TCRdb's copy holds only in-frame clones and misses some; the assay was immunoSEQ multiplex PCR. The sample yields more than 40,000 clones, roughly 95% seen once. Sample: unstimulated CD8+ T cells sorted from spleen or lymph node cells, taken before transplant. The origin of the receptors is a human donor who was the organ donor for an intestinal transplant.

The chain employs TRBV7-6 and TRBJ2-3; D is undetermined. CDR1 is SGHVS, CDR2 FNYEAQ, per germline. V lost 2 bases and J 1 base, leaving 7 bases between the germline ends. The CDR3 totals 14 residues. The chain's CDR3 is CASSLTSGTDTQYF. The CDR3 DNA reads as TGTGCCAGCAGCTTAACATCCGGCACAGATACGCAGTATTTT.

The CDR3, as DNA: TGTGCCAGCAGTCCGGGGACAGGGGAGGGCAATGAGCAGTTCTTC. Its translation is CASSPGTGEGNEQFF. The chain couples TRBV28 to TRBJ2-1, with 10 bases matching TRBD1. The CDR3 extends over 15 amino acids. J gave up 6 bases and V 5 bases, and 7 bases lay outside the gene matches. Germline values: CDR1 MDHEN, CDR2 SYDVKM.

This chain uses TRBV7-9 with TRBJ2-5; a possible D gene is TRBD2 (5 bases). The CDR3 sequence is 17 residues long. Germline values: CDR1 SEHNR, CDR2 FQNEAQ (reference sequence). The ends were cut back, 6 bases at V and 2 bases at J, with 22 bases in the middle. DNA for the CDR3: TGTGCCAGCAGATTGAGAGGGCCCCGACCCAATCAAGAGACCCAGTACTTC. It is translated as CASRLRGPRPNQETQYF. Together with reference TRBV7-9 and TRBJ2-5, the CDR3 gives the full variable domain: DTGVSQNPRHKITKRGQNVTFRCDPISEHNRLYWYRQTLGQGPEFLTYFQNEAQLEKSRLLSDRFSAERPKGSFSTLEIQRTEQGDSAMYLCASRLRGPRPNQETQYFGPGTRLLVL.

This clone was recorded only once. This rearrangement joins TRBV11-1 to TRBJ2-1; 9 bases match TRBD1. The CDR3 totals 16 residues. V shed 5 bases, J shed 3 bases, and the junction held 8 bases outside the gene matches. Germline V gene data show CDR1 as SGHAT and CDR2 as FQDESV (reference sequence). The CDR3 bases are TGTGCCAGCAGCGGAACCGGGACAGGGCTCTACAATGAGCAGTTCTTC. Residues: CASSGTGTGLYNEQFF.

In DNA, the CDR3 is TGCAGCGCTGCACAGGGGACGAACACTGAAGCTTTCTTT. This gives the protein CSAAQGTNTEAFF. The genes are TRBV29-1 and TRBJ1-1, with 7 bases that match TRBD1. With V trimmed by 7 bases and J by 1 base, 6 bases remained unmatched. Germline CDR1 reads SQVTM; CDR2 reads ANQGSEA. This CDR3 has 13 residues.

J is TRBJ2-1 and V is TRBV11-3; D gene uncertain. Trimming took off 1 base at V and 3 bases at J, with 4 bases between the two ends. Germline V lookup: CDR1 SGHNT, CDR2 YENEEA. CDR3 length equals 13 residues. The CDR3, as DNA: TGTGCCAGCAGCTTAGCACTCTACAATGAGCAGTTCTTC. Residues: CASSLALYNEQFF.

This clone was counted a single time. J is TRBJ2-3 and V is TRBV11-3; no clear D. V was trimmed by 2 bases and J by 2 bases, leaving 5 bases between them. Germline CDR1 and CDR2: SGHNT and YENEEA. The CDR3 is made up of 13 amino acids. CDR3 protein: CASSLSSTDTQYF. The DNA for the CDR3 is TGTGCCAGCAGCTTATCCTCCACAGATACGCAGTATTTT.

For this clone: A junction boundary mismatches the germline segment, possibly from a read error. CDR3 bases: TGTGCCAGCAGCCTCGGTCCGGCCCCCAATCAACCCCAGCATTTT. As protein: CASSLGPAPNQPQHF. The chain has TRBV11-2 and TRBJ1-5; D unclear. The CDR3 contains 15 residues. CDR1 and CDR2 (germline): SGHAT, FQNNGV.

The chain joins TRBV11-2 to TRBJ1-5, with D hard to call. CDR1 is SGHAT, CDR2 FQNNGV, per germline. The V end lost 0 bases, the J end lost 2 bases, and 8 bases lay between the germline ends. CDR3 length equals 15 residues. The CDR3 reads CASSLEAVGNQPQHF. The CDR3 bases are TGTGCCAGCAGCTTAGAGGCGGTAGGCAATCAGCCCCAGCATTTT.

The rearrangement joins TRBV27 to TRBJ1-1; 10 nucleotides agree with TRBD1. This CDR3 is 14 amino acids long. V lost 6 bases and J lost 10; bases outside the gene matches: 11. Germline CDR1 reads MNHEY; CDR2 reads SMNVEV (reference sequence). The CDR3 DNA follows: TGTGCCAGCAGCTCGTCCGACAGGGGGCGAGCAGCTTTCTTT. It yields the protein CASSSSDRGRAAFF.

In this sample, this clone turned up a few times. The chain is built from TRBV2 and TRBJ1-1; 7 bases are a match to TRBD1. This CDR3 region has 13 residues. The V and J ends lost 6 bases and 7 bases, in that order; junction bases with no gene match: 8. Germline V lookup: CDR1 SNHLY, CDR2 FYNNEI. The CDR3 is CASSPETGYEAFF. In DNA, the CDR3 is TGTGCCAGCAGCCCCGAGACAGGGTATGAAGCTTTCTTT.

This sequence joins TRBV27 and TRBJ1-6, with 9 bases that match TRBD1. V shed 8 bases, J shed 7 bases, and the junction held 6 bases outside the gene matches. The CDR3 has 14 amino acids. Germline CDR1 MNHEY, CDR2 SMNVEV (reference sequence). The CDR3 coding sequence is TGTGCCAGCTCAACGGGACAGGGAAATTCACCCCTCCACTTT. Residues: CASSTGQGNSPLHF.

The rearrangement uses TRBV5-1 and TRBJ1-2; the D is unclear. The V gene lost 0 bases and the J gene lost 4 bases, with 7 bases spanning the gap. This CDR3 contains 13 residues. Germline V gene sequence: CDR1 SGHRS, CDR2 YFSETQ. CDR3 loop: CASSLAGPYGYTF. The CDR3 DNA is TGCGCCAGCAGCTTGGCGGGTCCCTATGGCTACACCTTC.

This clone was observed a single time. The V call is TRBV2, the J call TRBJ2-5; 7 bases are shared with TRBD1. With 6 bases clipped from V and 1 base from J, the junction kept 5 bases outside the gene matches. CDR1 is SNHLY, CDR2 FYNNEI, per germline. This CDR3 comprises 14 residues. The CDR3 reads CASSRDRIQETQYF. The DNA for the CDR3 is TGTGCCAGCAGCCGGGACAGAATCCAAGAGACCCAGTACTTC.

This chain's CDR3 is CASSIGQGTTTEAFF. For the CDR3, the DNA is TGTGCCAGTAGTATAGGACAGGGGACGACCACTGAAGCTTTCTTT. The chain is built from TRBV19 and TRBJ1-1, with 8 positions matching TRBD1. The ends lost 1 base at V and 4 bases at J; junction bases unmatched: 5. The CDR3 length is 15 residues. Germline lookup yields CDR1 LNHDA and CDR2 SQIVND (reference sequence).

The chain combines TRBV6-6 with TRBJ2-1; D gene unclear. This CDR3 region has 14 residues. The germline gives CDR1 MNHNY, CDR2 SVGAGI (reference sequence). The V and J ends lost 0 bases and 6 bases respectively, with 9 bases between them. In DNA, the CDR3 is TGTGCCAGCAGTTACTCTACCCCAACCAATGAGCAGTTCTTC. It yields the protein CASSYSTPTNEQFF.

The chain uses TRBV4-3 and TRBJ1-6, with D tentatively TRBD1 (5 bases). The CDR3 is made up of 17 amino acids. Germline V gives CDR1 LGHNA, CDR2 YSLEER. V was cut by 0 bases and J by 9 bases, with 18 bases left in between. In DNA, the CDR3 is TGCGCCAGCAGCCAAGAAAGGGGTCAGGCCCTCGGTTCACCCCTCCACTTT. Translation: CASSQERGQALGSPLHF.

The chain has TRBV7-8 and TRBJ2-1, with a tentative D call TRBD2 (6 bases). Per the germline V gene, CDR1 is SGHVS and CDR2 is FQNEAQ. Trimming cost V 5 bases and J 4 bases, with 24 bases left between them. The length of the CDR3 is 18 residues. The CDR3 DNA reads as TGTGCCAGCAGCCCGACGTGGGGGGAGGCGTTGAGGTACAATGAGCAGTTCTTC. Its protein is CASSPTWGEALRYNEQFF.

This clone was recorded once. This chain uses TRBV7-3 with TRBJ1-1; D is unresolved. The CDR3 is 12 amino acids. V lost 3 bases to trimming and J lost 3 bases, with 5 bases between them. Per germline, CDR1 SGHTA and CDR2 FQGTGA. CDR3: CASSFAYTEAFF. The CDR3, as DNA: TGTGCCAGCAGCTTCGCCTACACTGAAGCTTTCTTT.

This clone was found once. The gene calls are TRBV6-5 and TRBJ1-1; no definite D call. The length of the CDR3 is 12 residues. The ends were cut back, 5 bases at V and 3 bases at J, with 7 bases in the middle. Germline lookup yields CDR1 MNHEY and CDR2 SVGAGI. The CDR3 DNA reads TGTGCCAGCAGTCACACCGACACTGAAGCTTTCTTT. It is translated as CASSHTDTEAFF.

V and J are TRBV6-5 and TRBJ1-1; no definite D call. Germline lookup yields CDR1 MNHEY and CDR2 SVGAGI. V lost 4 bases and J 0 bases, leaving 6 bases between the germline ends. The CDR3 extends over 13 amino acids. This CDR3 is CASSSGMNTEAFF. CDR3 nucleotide sequence: TGTGCCAGCAGTTCCGGGATGAACACTGAAGCTTTCTTT.

This rearrangement joins TRBV5-1 to TRBJ1-2; TRBD1 matches at 8 bases. Germline CDR1 is SGHRS and CDR2 is YFSETQ. The CDR3 loop spans 14 amino acids. V shed 3 bases and J 3 bases; nucleotides not matched to a gene: 4. CDR3 nucleotides: TGCGCCAGCAGCTCGACAGGGGAGCACTATGGCTACACCTTC. It yields the protein CASSSTGEHYGYTF. Together with reference TRBV5-1 and TRBJ1-2, the CDR3 gives the full variable domain: KAGVTQTPRYLIKTRGQQVTLSCSPISGHRSVSWYQQTPGQGLQFLFEYFSETQRNKGNFPGRFSGRQFSNSRSEMNVSTLELGDSALYLCASSSTGEHYGYTFGSGTRLTVV.

CDR3 sequence reads: CASSLSGVGTDTQYF. Here the CDR3 DNA reads TGCGCCAGCAGCTTGTCCGGGGTTGGGACAGATACGCAGTATTTT. The chain has TRBV5-1 and TRBJ2-3; TRBD2 is a possible D gene (5 bases). The CDR3 is 15 amino acids. V was shortened by 1 base and J by 3 bases, with 12 bases between the two germline ends. CDR1 and CDR2 from the germline V gene are SGHRS and YFSETQ.

The table lists this clone with a count of one. The chain is built from TRBV18 and TRBJ1-1; 7 bases fit TRBD1. CDR1 KGHSH and CDR2 LQKENI come from the germline V gene. The ends lost 1 base at V and 2 bases at J; junction bases unmatched: 4. There are 15 residues in the CDR3. CDR3: CASSPQGGPNTEAFF. The CDR3, as DNA: TGTGCCAGCTCACCACAAGGGGGCCCCAACACTGAAGCTTTCTTT. Supplemented by reference TRBV18 and TRBJ1-1, the full variable domain reads NAGVMQNPRHLVRRRGQEARLRCSPMKGHSHVYWYRQLPEEGLKFMVYLQKENIIDESGMPKERFSAEFPKEGPSILRIQQVVRGDSAAYFCASSPQGGPNTEAFFGQGTRLTVV.

This clone has a single count. The chain uses TRBV7-9 and TRBJ2-4; 7 bases align to TRBD1. The J segment lost 1 base and the V segment lost 5 bases, leaving 8 bases of the junction unmatched. CDR1 and CDR2 from the germline V gene are SEHNR and FQNEAQ (reference sequence). This CDR3 comprises 16 residues. The CDR3 DNA reads as TGTGCCAGCAGCCCGAGACAGGGTTTGGCCAAAAACATTCAGTACTTC. It codes for CASSPRQGLAKNIQYF. Full variable domain (remainder filled in from reference TRBV7-9 and TRBJ2-4): DTGVSQNPRHKITKRGQNVTFRCDPISEHNRLYWYRQTLGQGPEFLTYFQNEAQLEKSRLLSDRFSAERPKGSFSTLEIQRTEQGDSAMYLCASSPRQGLAKNIQYFGAGTRLSVL.

This clone was seen a few times. The rearrangement joins TRBV9 to TRBJ1-6; weak D call: TRBD1 (6 bases). Germline-derived CDR1 and CDR2 are SGDLS and YYNGEE. This CDR3 is built from 16 residues. V gave up 0 bases and J gave up 9 bases, with 16 bases separating them. CDR3 nucleotide sequence: TGTGCCAGCAGCGTAGACGGTGGGACATCTACTTCACCCCTCCACTTT. It encodes CASSVDGGTSTSPLHF.

V is TRBV4-1 and J is TRBJ1-1, with a tentative D call TRBD1 (5 bases). V was cut by 0 bases and J by 1 base, with 9 bases left in between. This CDR3 is 15 amino acids long. Per germline, CDR1 MGHRA and CDR2 YSYEKL. CDR3 nucleotide sequence: TGCGCCAGCAGCCAAGATGGGACGGGGAACACTGAAGCTTTCTTT. Protein: CASSQDGTGNTEAFF.

This rearrangement joins TRBV2 to TRBJ1-6; D might be TRBD1 (6 bases). This CDR3 contains 14 residues. CDR1 and CDR2 (germline): SNHLY, FYNNEI. Trimming removed 5 bases from V and 7 bases from J, with 12 bases in between. The CDR3 here is CASSPGQWNSPLHF. The CDR3 nucleotides are TGTGCCAGCAGTCCCGGACAGTGGAATTCACCCCTCCACTTT.

The rearrangement uses TRBV30 and TRBJ2-7, with a possible D match to TRBD1 (6 bases). In germline, CDR1 is GTSNPN, CDR2 SVGIG (reference sequence). The CDR3 totals 16 residues. V gave up 1 base and J gave up 0 bases, with 16 bases separating them. This CDR3 reads CAWSAGTKGSSYEQYF. The CDR3 DNA follows: TGTGCCTGGAGTGCCGGGACAAAAGGGAGCTCCTACGAGCAGTACTTC.